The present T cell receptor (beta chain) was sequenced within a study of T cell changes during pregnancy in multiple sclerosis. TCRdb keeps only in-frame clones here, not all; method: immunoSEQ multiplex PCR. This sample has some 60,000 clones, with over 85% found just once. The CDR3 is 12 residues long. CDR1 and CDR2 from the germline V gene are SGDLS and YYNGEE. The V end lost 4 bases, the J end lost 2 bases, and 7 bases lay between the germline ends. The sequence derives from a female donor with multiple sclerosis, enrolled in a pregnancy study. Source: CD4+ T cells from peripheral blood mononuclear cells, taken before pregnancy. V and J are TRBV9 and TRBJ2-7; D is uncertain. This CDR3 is CASSLGTYEQYF. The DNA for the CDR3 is TGTGCCAGCAGCCTAGGTACCTACGAGCAGTACTTC.